This T cell receptor beta chain was sequenced during a study of blood T cell repertoires in COVID-19. Method: immunoSEQ multiplex PCR; TCRdb's copy keeps in-frame clones and lacks some. This sample carries hundreds of thousands of clones, over 75% of them seen once, and the ten largest clones take around 3%. This receptor was identified in a woman under 40 who had recovered from COVID-19. The sequenced material came from PBMCs or T cells enriched from blood (not recorded which).

The CDR3 region is CASSLGSEQYF. The CDR3 DNA reads as TGTGCCAGCAGTTTAGGGAGCGAGCAGTACTTC. The chain combines TRBV12-3 or TRBV12-4 with TRBJ2-7; D remains unclear. V lost 1 base, J lost 6 bases, and 4 bases lay in between. The CDR3 has 11 residues.